The 15 T cell receptor beta chains in this list originate from one sample, sequenced in a study of shared clonotypes between healthy human individuals. Sequencing used immunoSEQ multiplex PCR; TCRdb keeps in-frame clones, though not all of them. The sample gives 700,000 or so clones, 55% to 75% of which show up once; about 1.7% is in the top ten. The sample comprised memory CD4+ T cells sorted from blood. Documented subset: CD45RA-negative fraction. The receptor set was obtained from a woman aged 25 to 39 in good health.

This sequence joins TRBV21-1 and TRBJ1-1. TRBV21-1 has pseudogene status. This CDR3 comprises 12 residues. The CDR3 nucleotides are TGTGCCAGCAGTTCGGGCGGGGTTGAAGCTTTCTTT. This sequence encodes CASSSGGVEAFF.

This clone was found a few times. The rearrangement links TRBV6-6 to TRBJ2-7; TRBD1 matches at 12 bases. There are 14 residues in the CDR3. The ends lost 5 bases at V and 7 bases at J; junction bases unmatched: 6. Germline CDR1 MNHNY, CDR2 SVGAGI (reference sequence). The CDR3, as DNA: TGTGCCAGCAGTCAGGGACAGGGGGCGAGGGAGCAGTACTTC. Translated, it gives CASSQGQGAREQYF.

V is TRBV7-8 and J is TRBJ2-7; the D call may be TRBD1 or TRBD2 (5 bases each). Trimming cost V 3 bases and J 6 bases, with 15 bases left between them. Germline values: CDR1 SGHVS, CDR2 FQNEAQ. This CDR3 region has 14 residues. In DNA form, the CDR3 reads TGTGCCAGCAGCTTGACTGACCTTGGGGGCGAGCAGTACTTC. Translating it yields CASSLTDLGGEQYF.

The V gene is TRBV6-4, the J gene TRBJ1-5, with no clear D. The CDR3 runs to 12 residues. V was clipped by 2 bases and J by 7 bases, with 6 bases between them. Germline V gene data show CDR1 as MRHNA and CDR2 as SNTAGT. The CDR3 protein is CASSDRKQPQHF. The CDR3 DNA is TGTGCCAGCAGTGACAGGAAGCAGCCCCAGCATTTT.

The rearrangement links TRBV4-1 to TRBJ1-1; 12 bases map to TRBD1. The CDR3 spans 20 residues. CDR1 is MGHRA and CDR2 is YSYEKL in the germline V gene. V was pared by 6 bases and J by 0 bases, with 17 bases of the junction left unmatched. The CDR3 nucleotides are TGCGCCAGCAGACGACCGGGACAGGGGGCCCTCACGCGAATGAACACTGAAGCTTTCTTT. Encoded protein: CASRRPGQGALTRMNTEAFF.

This sequence joins TRBV20-1 and TRBJ2-1; no firm D call. Germline CDR1 is DFQATT and CDR2 is SNEGSKA (reference sequence). The CDR3 has 11 residues. V lost 6 bases and J lost 5, with 8 bases in between. CDR3 sequence reads: CSAPDHNEQFF. The DNA of the CDR3 is TGCAGTGCGCCCGACCACAATGAGCAGTTCTTC.

This chain connects TRBV14 to TRBJ2-7; perhaps D is TRBD1 or TRBD2 (5 bases each). Germline CDR1 reads SGHDN; CDR2 reads FVKESK. Trimming removed 8 bases at V and 7 bases at J, with 18 bases between. The CDR3 consists of 13 residues. The CDR3 DNA reads TGTGCCAGCGCGGAGCGGTTATGGGGGGAGCAGTACTTC. Translating it yields CASAERLWGEQYF. The full variable domain, its missing parts supplied by reference TRBV14 and TRBJ2-7, is EAGVTQFPSHSVIEKGQTVTLRCDPISGHDNLYWYRRVMGKEIKFLLHFVKESKQDESGMPNNRFLAERTGGTYSTLKVQPAELEDSGVYFCASAERLWGEQYFGPGTRLTVT.

Comments on this clone: Within the sample, other DNA sequences also encode this same CDR3. The chain couples TRBV11-2 to TRBJ2-1, with 8 nucleotides matching TRBD2. The CDR3 totals 14 residues. The germline V gene encodes CDR1 SGHAT and CDR2 FQNNGV. J was trimmed by 0 bases and V by 5 bases; bases with no gene match: 0. The CDR3 is CASSSGSSYNEQFF. The CDR3 DNA reads as TGTGCCAGCAGCAGCGGGAGCTCCTACAATGAGCAGTTCTTC.

The gene calls are TRBV6-5 and TRBJ1-3, with D tentatively TRBD1 (5 bases). Germline assignment: CDR1 MNHEY and CDR2 SVGAGI. The CDR3 sequence is 15 residues long. V lost 7 bases, J lost 0 bases, and 13 bases lay in between. The CDR3 DNA reads TGTGCCAGCAAAAAGGGACTGAACTCTGGAAACACCATATATTTT. This encodes CASKKGLNSGNTIYF.

This clone was seen ten or more times. This sequence joins TRBV12-5 and TRBJ2-1; D gene ambiguous. Deletions cut 5 bases from V and 6 bases from J, with 8 bases between. The CDR3 is 12 amino acids. CDR1 LGHNT and CDR2 FRNRAP come from the germline V gene. DNA of the CDR3: TGTGCTAGTGGTACCCTGATCAATGAGCAGTTCTTC. Its translation is CASGTLINEQFF.

The rearrangement uses TRBV7-6 and TRBJ1-4, with D maybe TRBD1 (6 bases). V was clipped by 8 bases and J by 8 bases, with 18 bases between them. This CDR3 has 14 amino acids. Germline V gives CDR1 SGHVS, CDR2 FNYEAQ. The CDR3 DNA is TGTGCCAGCTCTCAGGGAGGGGGTGGCGAAAAACTGTTTTTT. Protein sequence: CASSQGGGGEKLFF.

The chain couples TRBV5-1 to TRBJ2-1; D possibly matches TRBD1 or TRBD2 (6 bases each). Trimming took 10 bases from V and 5 from J, leaving 16 bases between them. Germline lookup yields CDR1 SGHRS and CDR2 YFSETQ. The CDR3 covers 13 residues. The CDR3 coding sequence is TGCGCCGACGGGGGCATAGGCGACAATGAGCAGTTCTTC. Protein: CADGGIGDNEQFF.

This clone was counted a single time. The chain carries TRBV5-1 and TRBJ2-5; no firm D call. This CDR3 has 13 residues. The germline V gene has CDR1 SGHRS and CDR2 YFSETQ. Deletions cut 4 bases from V and 1 base from J, with 8 bases between. CDR3 coding DNA: TGCGCCAGCAGCCTCAGAGCCCAAGAGACCCAGTACTTC. Its protein product is CASSLRAQETQYF.

The chain recombines TRBV30 with TRBJ2-5, with D perhaps matching TRBD2 (6 bases). The CDR3 extends over 17 amino acids. Germline CDR1 reads GTSNPN; CDR2 reads SVGIG (reference sequence). V lost 2 bases, J lost 0 bases, and 19 bases lay in between. The CDR3 nucleotides are TGTGCCTGGAGTTTCGGCGGGAAAAGGAGGTACCAAGAGACCCAGTACTTC. It codes for CAWSFGGKRRYQETQYF.

This clone has more than one count but fewer than ten. The chain links TRBV5-1 to TRBJ2-3, with 10 bases identical to TRBD1. This CDR3 spans 15 amino acids. Germline values: CDR1 SGHRS, CDR2 YFSETQ. J gave up 6 bases and V 1 base, and 5 bases lay outside the gene matches. The CDR3, as DNA: TGCGCCAGCAGCTTGAAGACAGGGGGCCAGGATACGCAGTATTTT. Protein: CASSLKTGGQDTQYF.